One sample yielded the 10 T cell receptor beta chains listed below, sequenced in a study of cytomegalovirus exposure and HLA in healthy donors. A multiplex PCR was run with 60 Vbeta primers and 13 Jbeta primers. The repertoire was sequenced with immunoSEQ multiplex PCR; TCRdb's copy has only in-frame clones and lacks some. The sample holds under 200,000 clones, about 84% seen once. Specimen: PBMCs. These receptors were obtained from a man between 45 and 60 years old in good health and CMV-seropositive.

The chain recombines TRBV7-9 with TRBJ1-1; possibly TRBD1 for D (5 bases). V shed 2 bases and J shed 6 bases, with 13 bases lying between them. CDR3 size: 14 residues. Germline V gives CDR1 SEHNR, CDR2 FQNEAQ (reference sequence). CDR3 residues: CASSLSVRVAEAFF. CDR3 DNA sequence: TGTGCCAGCAGCTTATCGGTCAGGGTAGCTGAAGCTTTCTTT.

A few counts support this clone. The V call is TRBV5-1, the J call TRBJ1-2, with TRBD1 matching over 8 bases. Germline V gene sequence: CDR1 SGHRS, CDR2 YFSETQ. Trimming removed 4 bases from V and 8 bases from J; junction bases left unmatched: 7. The CDR3 loop spans 13 amino acids. CDR3 in amino acids: CASSLGQGEGYTF. The DNA of the CDR3 is TGCGCCAGCAGCCTCGGACAGGGAGAAGGCTACACCTTC.

The V call is TRBV29-1, the J call TRBJ2-1; TRBD2 agrees at 9 bases. Germline assignment: CDR1 SQVTM and CDR2 ANQGSEA. The V segment lost 3 bases and the J segment 9 bases; nucleotides outside the gene matches: 9. This CDR3 comprises 14 residues. CDR3 nucleotide sequence: TGCAGCGTTGATATGGCGGGAGGGAGGGGTGAGCAGTTCTTC. Residues: CSVDMAGGRGEQFF.

The J gene is TRBJ2-3, the V gene TRBV28, with 10 bases lining up with TRBD2. Germline trimming cut 5 bases from V and 2 bases from J; bases unmatched to any gene: 7. Germline lookup yields CDR1 MDHEN and CDR2 SYDVKM. CDR3 size: 16 residues. The CDR3 DNA reads TGTGCCAGCAGTCTGTTACTAGCGGGATCCACAGATACGCAGTATTTT. This sequence encodes CASSLLLAGSTDTQYF.

The V gene is TRBV6-1, the J gene TRBJ1-6; D uncertain. The CDR3 length is 12 residues. V was trimmed by 7 bases and J by 10 bases, leaving 11 bases between them. In germline, CDR1 is MNHNS, CDR2 SASEGT. CDR3: CASTGLGSPLHF. In nucleotides, the CDR3 is TGTGCCAGCACTGGCCTAGGCTCACCCCTCCACTTT.

This clone was seen just once. The rearrangement links TRBV7-3 to TRBJ2-3; 8 bases align to TRBD1. The germline V gene has CDR1 SGHTA and CDR2 FQGTGA. V lost 6 bases, J lost 8 bases, and 10 bases stayed unmatched. CDR3 size: 14 residues. CDR3 coding DNA: TGTGCCAGCAGTCAACAGGGGGGTCTAGGTACGCAGTATTTT. It specifies CASSQQGGLGTQYF.

This clone was observed a few times. The chain uses TRBV27 and TRBJ2-7; TRBD1 aligns across 8 bases. Germline assignment: CDR1 MNHEY and CDR2 SMNVEV (reference sequence). The CDR3 is 14 residues long. V gave up 2 bases and J gave up 1 base; unmatched junction bases: 1. The CDR3 DNA reads TGTGCCAGCAGTTTACGGACAGGGTCCTACGAGCAGTACTTC. Protein: CASSLRTGSYEQYF.

The chain is built from TRBV5-1 and TRBJ2-1; 8 bases are a match to TRBD1. The CDR3 is 16 residues long. Trimming cost V 7 bases and J 8 bases; bases outside gene matches: 17. The germline CDR1 and CDR2 sequences are SGHRS and YFSETQ. Here the CDR3 reads CASETGDLLNSHEQFF. As DNA, the CDR3 is TGCGCCAGCGAGACAGGGGATCTGCTCAATTCCCATGAGCAGTTCTTC.

This clone was observed a handful of times. V is TRBV30 and J is TRBJ2-3; 8 bases match TRBD2. The CDR3 spans 14 residues. CDR1 is GTSNPN, CDR2 SVGIG, per germline (reference sequence). The junction had 3 bases not matched to a gene; V was cut back by 3 bases and J by 1 base. The CDR3 sequence is CAWRTGGRTDTQYF. The DNA for the CDR3 is TGTGCCTGGAGGACGGGGGGGCGCACAGATACGCAGTATTTT.

This clone was seen only a few times. The genes are TRBV7-8 and TRBJ2-2; D is uncertain. Trimming pared 4 bases from V and 3 bases from J, leaving 3 bases between. The CDR3 is 12 residues long. Germline CDR1 reads SGHVS; CDR2 reads FQNEAQ. CDR3 region: CASSSYTGELFF. Written as DNA, the CDR3 is TGTGCCAGCAGCTCCTACACCGGGGAGCTGTTTTTT.